Following are 4 T cell receptor beta chains from one sample sequenced in a study of T cells expressing NK-cell markers. One entry per CDR3 protein, without DNA, is what TCRdb gives after re-calling the 5' RACE reads. The table for this sample gives approximately 110,000 distinct CDR3 sequences. Sequenced: blood T cells: a sorted CD56 or NKG2C T cell subset, CD4+ or CD8+ T cells, or bulk PBMC T cells (not recorded which). Receptors were obtained from a woman aged 18 to 75 in good health.

The chain combines TRBV12-3 or TRBV12-4 with TRBJ1-2; absent DNA, TCRdb's TRBD1 call cannot be checked. The CDR3 has 14 residues. The chain's CDR3 is CASSFPPPGEGYTF.

The gene calls are TRBV5-5 and TRBJ2-7; TCRdb proposes TRBD1, but this gene call is untestable without DNA. Germline values: CDR1 SGHKS, CDR2 YYEKEE (reference sequence). The CDR3 has 14 residues. The CDR3 sequence is CASSPGDLSYEQYF.

The V call is TRBV7-8, the J call TRBJ1-1. This CDR3 has 14 amino acids. The germline CDR1 and CDR2 sequences are SGHVS and FQNEAQ. The CDR3 loop reads CASSTIRSNTEAFF.

The CDR3 region is CASSLGSPSGNTIYF. The rearrangement uses TRBV12-3 or TRBV12-4 and TRBJ1-3; TCRdb's D call, TRBD1, is unchecked because there is no DNA. The CDR3 covers 15 residues.